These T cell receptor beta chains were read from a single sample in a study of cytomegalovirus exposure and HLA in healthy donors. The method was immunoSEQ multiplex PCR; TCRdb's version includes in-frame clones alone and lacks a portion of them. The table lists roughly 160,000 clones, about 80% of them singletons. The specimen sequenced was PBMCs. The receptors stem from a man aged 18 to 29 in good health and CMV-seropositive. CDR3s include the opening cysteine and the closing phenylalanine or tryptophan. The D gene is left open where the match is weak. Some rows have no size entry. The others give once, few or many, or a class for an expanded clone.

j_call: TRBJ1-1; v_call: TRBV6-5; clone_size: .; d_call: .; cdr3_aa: CASSYGGSDTEAFF; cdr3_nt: TGTGCCAGCAGTTACGGGGGCTCCGACACTGAAGCTTTCTTT
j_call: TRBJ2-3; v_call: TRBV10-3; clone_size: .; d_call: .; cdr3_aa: CATQLEDTQYF; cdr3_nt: TGTGCCACCCAACTTGAGGATACGCAGTATTTT
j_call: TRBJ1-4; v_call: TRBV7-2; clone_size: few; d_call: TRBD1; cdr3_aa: CASSLGTGYEKLFF; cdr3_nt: TGTGCCAGCAGCTTAGGGACAGGGTATGAAAAACTGTTTTTT
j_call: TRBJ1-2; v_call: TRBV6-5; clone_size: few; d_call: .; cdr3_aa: CASTGETRNYGYTF; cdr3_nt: TGTGCCAGCACCGGGGAGACGCGTAACTATGGCTACACCTTC
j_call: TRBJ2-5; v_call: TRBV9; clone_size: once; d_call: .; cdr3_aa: CASSRKAAGFGETQYF; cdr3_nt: TGTGCCAGCAGCCGGAAGGCGGCGGGATTCGGAGAGACCCAGTACTTC
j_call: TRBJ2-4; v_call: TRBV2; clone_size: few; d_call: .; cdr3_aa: CASSVPVSKNIQYF; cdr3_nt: TGTGCCAGCAGCGTCCCAGTCTCCAAAAACATTCAGTACTTC
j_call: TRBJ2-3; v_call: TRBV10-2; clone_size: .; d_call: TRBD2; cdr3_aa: CASSASGSWDTQYF; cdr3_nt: TGCGCCAGCAGTGCAAGCGGGAGTTGGGATACGCAGTATTTT
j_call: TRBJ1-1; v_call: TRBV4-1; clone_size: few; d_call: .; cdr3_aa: CASSQVPGMDTEAFF; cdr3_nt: TGCGCCAGCAGCCAAGTCCCAGGGATGGACACTGAAGCTTTCTTT
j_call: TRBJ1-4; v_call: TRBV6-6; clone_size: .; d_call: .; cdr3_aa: CASRSPRDEKLFF; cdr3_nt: TGTGCCAGCAGGTCCCCTCGGGATGAAAAACTGTTTTTT
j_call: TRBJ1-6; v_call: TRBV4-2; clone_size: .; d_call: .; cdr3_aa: CASSQDRYSNSPLHF; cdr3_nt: TGTGCCAGCAGCCAAGACAGGTATTCTAATTCACCCCTCCACTTT
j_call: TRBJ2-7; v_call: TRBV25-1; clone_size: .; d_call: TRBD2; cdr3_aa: CASSPASGASYEQYF; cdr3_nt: TGTGCCAGCAGCCCAGCTAGCGGGGCCTCCTACGAGCAGTACTTC
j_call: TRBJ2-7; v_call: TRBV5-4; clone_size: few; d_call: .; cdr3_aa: CASSLGRESSYEQYF; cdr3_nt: TGTGCCAGCAGCTTGGGGCGGGAAAGCTCCTACGAGCAGTACTTC
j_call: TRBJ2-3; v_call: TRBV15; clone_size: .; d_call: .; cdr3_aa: CATSTSLPAAGDTQYF; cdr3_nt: TGTGCCACCAGCACAAGCCTACCCGCTGCGGGAGATACGCAGTATTTT
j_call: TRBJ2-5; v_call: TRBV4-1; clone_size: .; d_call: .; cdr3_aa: CASSQDGGRETQYF; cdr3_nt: TGCGCCAGCAGCCAAGATGGGGGCCGGGAGACCCAGTACTTC
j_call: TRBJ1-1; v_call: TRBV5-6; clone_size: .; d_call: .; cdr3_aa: CASSWGQGHLNTEAFF; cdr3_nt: TGTGCCAGCAGCTGGGGCCAGGGACACCTGAACACTGAAGCTTTCTTT
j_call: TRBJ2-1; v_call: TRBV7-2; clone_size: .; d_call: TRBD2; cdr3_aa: CASSPLAGSPNEQFF; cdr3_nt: TGTGCCAGCAGCCCCCTAGCGGGAAGTCCCAATGAGCAGTTCTTC
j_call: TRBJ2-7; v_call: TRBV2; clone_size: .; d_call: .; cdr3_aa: CASRPGGADYEQYF; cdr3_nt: TGTGCCAGCAGACCTGGAGGGGCTGACTACGAGCAGTACTTC
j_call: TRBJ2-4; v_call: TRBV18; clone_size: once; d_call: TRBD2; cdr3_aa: CASSPGTSGRFDIQYF; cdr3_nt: TGTGCCAGCTCACCCGGGACTAGCGGGAGGTTTGACATTCAGTACTTC
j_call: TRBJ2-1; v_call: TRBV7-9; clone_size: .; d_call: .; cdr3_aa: CASSLPRDRQYNEQFF; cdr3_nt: TGTGCCAGCAGCTTACCCCGAGATAGACAGTACAATGAGCAGTTCTTC
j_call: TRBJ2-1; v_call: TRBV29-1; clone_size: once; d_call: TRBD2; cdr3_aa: CSASTSGGIYNEQFF; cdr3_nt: TGCAGCGCCTCCACTAGCGGGGGGATCTACAATGAGCAGTTCTTC
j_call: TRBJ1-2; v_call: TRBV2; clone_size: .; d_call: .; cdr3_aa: CASRAGTSSYTF; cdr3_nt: TGTGCCAGCAGGGCCGGGACATCCAGCTACACCTTC
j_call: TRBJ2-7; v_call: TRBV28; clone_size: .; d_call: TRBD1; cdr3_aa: CASSATGAHEQYF; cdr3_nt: TGTGCCAGCAGTGCGACAGGGGCCCACGAGCAGTACTTC
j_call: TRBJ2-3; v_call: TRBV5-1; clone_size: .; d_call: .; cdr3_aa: CASSLAASGTDTQYF; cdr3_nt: TGCGCCAGCAGCTTGGCGGCTAGCGGCACAGATACGCAGTATTTT
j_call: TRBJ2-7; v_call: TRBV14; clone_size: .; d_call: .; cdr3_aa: CASSSPGRNNYEQYF; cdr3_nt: TGTGCCAGCAGCTCCCCAGGCAGGAATAACTACGAGCAGTACTTC
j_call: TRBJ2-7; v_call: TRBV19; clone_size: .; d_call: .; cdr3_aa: CASSTGTVYEQYF; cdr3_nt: TGTGCCAGTAGTACAGGTACAGTTTACGAGCAGTACTTC
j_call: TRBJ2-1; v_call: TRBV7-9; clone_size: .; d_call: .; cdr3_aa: CASTRRLAQTYNEQFF; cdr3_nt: TGTGCCAGCACCCGACGGCTAGCCCAAACCTACAATGAGCAGTTCTTC
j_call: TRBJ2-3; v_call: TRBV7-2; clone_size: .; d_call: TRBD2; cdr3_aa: CASSSRAGGTDTQYF; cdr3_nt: TGTGCCAGCAGCTCAAGAGCGGGAGGCACAGATACGCAGTATTTT
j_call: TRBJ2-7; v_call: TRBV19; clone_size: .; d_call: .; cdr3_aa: CASSIVPLGGVGAYEQYF; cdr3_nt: TGTGCCAGTAGTATAGTGCCCTTGGGGGGAGTCGGGGCCTACGAGCAGTACTTC